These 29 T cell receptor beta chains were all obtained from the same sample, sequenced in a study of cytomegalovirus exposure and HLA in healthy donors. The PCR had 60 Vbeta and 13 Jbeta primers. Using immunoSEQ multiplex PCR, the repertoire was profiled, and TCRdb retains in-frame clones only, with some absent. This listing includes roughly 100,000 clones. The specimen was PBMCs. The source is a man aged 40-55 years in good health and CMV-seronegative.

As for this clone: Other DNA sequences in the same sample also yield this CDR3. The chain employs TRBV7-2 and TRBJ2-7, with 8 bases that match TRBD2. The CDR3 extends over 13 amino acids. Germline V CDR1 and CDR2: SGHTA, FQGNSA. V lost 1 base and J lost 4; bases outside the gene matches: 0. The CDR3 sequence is CASSLGGGYEQYF. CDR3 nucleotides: TGTGCCAGCAGCTTAGGCGGGGGGTACGAGCAGTACTTC.

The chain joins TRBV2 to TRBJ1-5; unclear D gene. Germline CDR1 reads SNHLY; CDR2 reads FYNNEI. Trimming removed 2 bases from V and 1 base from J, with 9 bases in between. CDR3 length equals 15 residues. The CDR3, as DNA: TGTGCCAGCAGTGAAACCGGGTTGAGCAATCAGCCCCAGCATTTT. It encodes CASSETGLSNQPQHF.

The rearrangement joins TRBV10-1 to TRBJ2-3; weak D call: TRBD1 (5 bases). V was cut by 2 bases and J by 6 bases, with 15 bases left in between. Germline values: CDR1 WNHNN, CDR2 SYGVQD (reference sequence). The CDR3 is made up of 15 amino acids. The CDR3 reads CASSENRPATDTQYF. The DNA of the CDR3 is TGCGCCAGCAGTGAGAACAGGCCCGCCACCGATACGCAGTATTTT.

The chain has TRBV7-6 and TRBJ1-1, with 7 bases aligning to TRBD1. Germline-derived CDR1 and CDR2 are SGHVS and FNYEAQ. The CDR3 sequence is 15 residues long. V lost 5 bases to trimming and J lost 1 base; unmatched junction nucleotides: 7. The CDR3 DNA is TGTGCCAGCAGCCCCCGGGACAGCAGGAACACTGAAGCTTTCTTT. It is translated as CASSPRDSRNTEAFF.

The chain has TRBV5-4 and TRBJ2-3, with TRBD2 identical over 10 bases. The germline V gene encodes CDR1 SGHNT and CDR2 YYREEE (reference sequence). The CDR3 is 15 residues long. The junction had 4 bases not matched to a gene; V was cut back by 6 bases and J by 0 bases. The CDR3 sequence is CASKRGLASTDTQYF. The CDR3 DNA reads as TGTGCCAGCAAGAGGGGACTAGCGAGCACAGATACGCAGTATTTT.

The CDR3 reads CASSFGWTGEAFF. CDR3 nucleotides: TGTGCCAGCAGTTTCGGATGGACAGGGGAAGCTTTCTTT. This chain uses TRBV6-6 with TRBJ1-1; TRBD1 matches 8 bases. V shed 4 bases, J shed 8 bases, and the junction held 6 bases outside the gene matches. The CDR3 length is 13 residues. Germline-derived CDR1 and CDR2 are MNHNY and SVGAGI (reference sequence).

CDR3 bases: TGCAGCGGCGCCCCCAGTGCGGGAGAGACCCAGTACTTC. As protein: CSGAPSAGETQYF. The chain carries TRBV29-1 and TRBJ2-5, with D perhaps TRBD2 (5 bases). The CDR3 is 13 residues long. The germline CDR1 and CDR2 sequences are SQVTM and ANQGSEA. V lost 7 bases and J lost 4, with 16 bases in between.

The CDR3 region is CASSLGQGTRNSPLHF. CDR3 sequence (DNA): TGCGCCAGCAGCTTAGGACAGGGGACGAGGAATTCACCCCTCCACTTT. V gene TRBV5-1 combines with J gene TRBJ1-6; TRBD1 matches at 9 bases. Germline values: CDR1 SGHRS, CDR2 YFSETQ. V dropped 2 bases and J dropped 7; count of bases not matched to a gene: 7. This CDR3 spans 16 amino acids.

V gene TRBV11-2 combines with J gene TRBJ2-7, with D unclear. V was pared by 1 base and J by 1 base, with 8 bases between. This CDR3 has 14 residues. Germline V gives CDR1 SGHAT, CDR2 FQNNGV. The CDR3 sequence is CASSLARGSYEQYF. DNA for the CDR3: TGTGCCAGCAGCTTAGCACGCGGATCCTACGAGCAGTACTTC.

DNA of the CDR3: TGTGCCACCTCACAGGGGGGCAATCAGCCCCAGCATTTT. Translated, it gives CATSQGGNQPQHF. The chain recombines TRBV10-3 with TRBJ1-5; TRBD1 aligns across 8 bases. CDR3 length: 13 residues. Germline V gene sequence: CDR1 ENHRY, CDR2 SYGVKD. The trim removed 10 bases at V and 2 bases at J, leaving 4 bases unmatched.

CDR3 amino acids: CASSPRPGQGYEQYF. Written as DNA, the CDR3 is TGTGCCAGCAGTCCTCGGCCGGGACAGGGCTACGAGCAGTACTTC. The V and J genes are TRBV2 and TRBJ2-7, with 9 bases lining up with TRBD1. V trimming: 5 bases; J trimming: 3 bases; junction bases outside the gene matches: 8. Germline loops: CDR1 SNHLY, CDR2 FYNNEI. The CDR3 extends over 15 amino acids. Drawing the rest from reference TRBV2 and TRBJ2-7, the complete variable domain is EPEVTQTPSHQVTQMGQEVILRCVPISNHLYFYWYRQILGQKVEFLVSFYNNEISEKSEIFDDQFSVERPDGSNFTLKIRSTKLEDSAMYFCASSPRPGQGYEQYFGPGTRLTVT.

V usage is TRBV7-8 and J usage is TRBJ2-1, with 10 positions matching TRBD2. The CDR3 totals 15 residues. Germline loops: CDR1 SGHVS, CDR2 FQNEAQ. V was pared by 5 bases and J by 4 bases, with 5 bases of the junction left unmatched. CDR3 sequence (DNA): TGTGCCAGCAGCACAGGACTAGCGGAGTACAATGAGCAGTTCTTC. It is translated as CASSTGLAEYNEQFF.

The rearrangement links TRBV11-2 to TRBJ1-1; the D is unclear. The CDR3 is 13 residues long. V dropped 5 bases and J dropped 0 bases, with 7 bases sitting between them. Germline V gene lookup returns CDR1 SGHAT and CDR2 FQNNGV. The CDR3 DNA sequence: TGTGCCAGCAGCCTTGGCATGAACACTGAAGCTTTCTTT. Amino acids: CASSLGMNTEAFF.

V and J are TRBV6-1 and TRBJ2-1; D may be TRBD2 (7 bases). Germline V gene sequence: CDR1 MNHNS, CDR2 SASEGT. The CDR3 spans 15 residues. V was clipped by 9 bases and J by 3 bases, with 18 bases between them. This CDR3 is CASSSAGALYNEQFF. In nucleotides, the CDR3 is TGTGCCAGTTCGAGCGCGGGGGCTCTCTACAATGAGCAGTTCTTC.

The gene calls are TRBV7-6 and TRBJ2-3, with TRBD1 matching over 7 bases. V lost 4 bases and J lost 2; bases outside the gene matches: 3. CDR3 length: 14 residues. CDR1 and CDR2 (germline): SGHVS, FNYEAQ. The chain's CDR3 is CASSSQGYTDTQYF. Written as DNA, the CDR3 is TGTGCCAGCAGCTCACAGGGGTACACAGATACGCAGTATTTT.

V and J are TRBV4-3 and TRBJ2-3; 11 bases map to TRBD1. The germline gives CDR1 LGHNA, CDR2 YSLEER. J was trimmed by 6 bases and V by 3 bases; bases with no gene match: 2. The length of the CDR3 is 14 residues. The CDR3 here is CASSHGQGADTQYF. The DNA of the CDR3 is TGCGCCAGCAGCCACGGACAGGGGGCGGATACGCAGTATTTT.

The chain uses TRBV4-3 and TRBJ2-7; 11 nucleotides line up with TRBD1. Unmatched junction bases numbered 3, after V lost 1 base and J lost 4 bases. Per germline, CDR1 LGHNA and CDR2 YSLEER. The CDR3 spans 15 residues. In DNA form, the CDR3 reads TGCGCCAGCAGCCAAGGGACAGGGGGCAGGTACGAGCAGTACTTC. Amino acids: CASSQGTGGRYEQYF.

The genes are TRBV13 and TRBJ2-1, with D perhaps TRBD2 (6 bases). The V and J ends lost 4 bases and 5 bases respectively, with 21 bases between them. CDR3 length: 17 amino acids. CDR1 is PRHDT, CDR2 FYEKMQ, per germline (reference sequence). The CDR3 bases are TGTGCCAGCAGCTCCGACTCATTTGCGGGACGAAACAATGAGCAGTTCTTC. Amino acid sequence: CASSSDSFAGRNNEQFF.

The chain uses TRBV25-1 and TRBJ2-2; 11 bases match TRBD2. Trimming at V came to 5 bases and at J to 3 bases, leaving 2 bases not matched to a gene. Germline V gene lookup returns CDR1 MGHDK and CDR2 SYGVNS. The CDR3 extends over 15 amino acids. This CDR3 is CASSPGLADTGELFF. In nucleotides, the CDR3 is TGTGCCAGCAGTCCGGGACTAGCGGACACCGGGGAGCTGTTTTTT.

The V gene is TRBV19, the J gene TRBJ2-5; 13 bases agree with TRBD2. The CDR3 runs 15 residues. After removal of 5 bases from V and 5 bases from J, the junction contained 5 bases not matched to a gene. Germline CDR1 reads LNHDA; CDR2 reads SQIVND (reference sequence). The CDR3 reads CASSLGTSGMETQYF. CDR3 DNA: TGTGCCAGTAGTCTCGGGACTAGCGGGATGGAGACCCAGTACTTC.

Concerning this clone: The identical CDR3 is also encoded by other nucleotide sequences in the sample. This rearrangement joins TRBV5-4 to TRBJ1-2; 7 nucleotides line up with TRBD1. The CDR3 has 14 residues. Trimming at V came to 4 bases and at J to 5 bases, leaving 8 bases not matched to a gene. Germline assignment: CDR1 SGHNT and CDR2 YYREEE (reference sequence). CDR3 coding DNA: TGTGCCAGCAGCCCCGGGACAGCTTTATATGGCTACACCTTC. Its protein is CASSPGTALYGYTF.

Here the CDR3 reads CASSSPDRDYGYTF. The DNA of the CDR3 is TGTGCCAGCAGCTCGCCGGACAGGGACTATGGCTACACCTTC. The chain uses TRBV11-2 and TRBJ1-2; 8 bases are a match to TRBD1. The CDR3 is 14 amino acids. J lost 3 bases, V lost 4 bases, and 4 bases had no gene match. CDR1 and CDR2 from the germline V gene are SGHAT and FQNNGV.

The CDR3 loop reads CASSPRLLEWVNEQFF. In nucleotides, the CDR3 is TGTGCCAGCAGCCCCCGACTCCTCGAATGGGTCAATGAGCAGTTCTTC. The chain recombines TRBV9 with TRBJ2-1, with no clear D. The germline V and J ends were trimmed by 4 bases and 6 bases, with 20 bases remaining between them. CDR1 is SGDLS, CDR2 YYNGEE, per germline. The CDR3 consists of 16 residues.

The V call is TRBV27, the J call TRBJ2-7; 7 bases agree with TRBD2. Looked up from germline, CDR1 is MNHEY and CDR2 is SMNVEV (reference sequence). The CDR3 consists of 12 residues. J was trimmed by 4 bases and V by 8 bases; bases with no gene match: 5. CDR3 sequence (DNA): TGTGCCAGCGGGGGGGAGAGGTACGAGCAGTACTTC. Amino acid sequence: CASGGERYEQYF.

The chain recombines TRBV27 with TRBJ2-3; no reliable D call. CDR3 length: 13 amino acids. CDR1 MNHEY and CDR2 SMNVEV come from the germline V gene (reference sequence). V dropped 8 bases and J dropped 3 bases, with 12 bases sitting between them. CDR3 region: CASRSGGTDTQYF. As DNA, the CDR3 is TGTGCCAGCCGGAGTGGCGGTACAGATACGCAGTATTTT.

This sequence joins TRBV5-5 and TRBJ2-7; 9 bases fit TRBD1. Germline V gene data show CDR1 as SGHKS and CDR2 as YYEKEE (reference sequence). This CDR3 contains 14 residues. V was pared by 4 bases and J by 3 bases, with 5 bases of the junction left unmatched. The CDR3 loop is CASSGDRALYEQYF. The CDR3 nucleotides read TGTGCCAGCAGCGGGGACAGGGCACTCTACGAGCAGTACTTC.

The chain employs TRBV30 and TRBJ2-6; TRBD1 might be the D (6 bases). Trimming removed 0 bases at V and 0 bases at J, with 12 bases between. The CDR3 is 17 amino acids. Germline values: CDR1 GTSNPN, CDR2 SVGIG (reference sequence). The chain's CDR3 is CAWSVTGQSSGANVLTF. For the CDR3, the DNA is TGTGCCTGGAGTGTAACAGGGCAGAGCTCTGGGGCCAACGTCCTGACTTTC. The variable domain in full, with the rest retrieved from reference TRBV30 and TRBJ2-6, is SQTIHQWPATLVQPVGSPLSLECTVEGTSNPNLYWYRQAAGRGLQLLFYSVGIGQISSEVPQNLSASRPQDRQFILSSKKLLLSDSGFYLCAWSVTGQSSGANVLTFGAGSRLTVL.

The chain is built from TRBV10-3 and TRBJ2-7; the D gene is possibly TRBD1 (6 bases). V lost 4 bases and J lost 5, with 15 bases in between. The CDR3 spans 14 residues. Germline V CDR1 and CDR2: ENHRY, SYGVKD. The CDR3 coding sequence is TGTGCCATCAGTGGGGGGCAGGGTGTAGACGAGCAGTACTTC. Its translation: CAISGGQGVDEQYF.

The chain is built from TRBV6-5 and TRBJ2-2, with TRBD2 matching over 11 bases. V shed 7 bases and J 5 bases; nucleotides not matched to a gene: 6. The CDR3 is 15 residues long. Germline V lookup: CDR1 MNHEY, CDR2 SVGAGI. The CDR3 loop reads CASKQLAGATGELFF. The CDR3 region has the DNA TGTGCCAGCAAACAACTAGCGGGAGCTACCGGGGAGCTGTTTTTT.